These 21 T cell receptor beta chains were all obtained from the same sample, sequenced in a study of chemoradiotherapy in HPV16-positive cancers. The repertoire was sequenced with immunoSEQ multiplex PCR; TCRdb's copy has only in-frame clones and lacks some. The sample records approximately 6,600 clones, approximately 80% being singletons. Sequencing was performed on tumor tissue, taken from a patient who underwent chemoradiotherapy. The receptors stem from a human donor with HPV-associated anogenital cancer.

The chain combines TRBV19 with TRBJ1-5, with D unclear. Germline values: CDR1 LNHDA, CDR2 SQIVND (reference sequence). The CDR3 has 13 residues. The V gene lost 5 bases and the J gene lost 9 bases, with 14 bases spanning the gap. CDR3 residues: CASSPMSHGPQHF. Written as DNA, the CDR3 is TGTGCCAGTAGTCCAATGTCTCACGGGCCCCAGCATTTT.

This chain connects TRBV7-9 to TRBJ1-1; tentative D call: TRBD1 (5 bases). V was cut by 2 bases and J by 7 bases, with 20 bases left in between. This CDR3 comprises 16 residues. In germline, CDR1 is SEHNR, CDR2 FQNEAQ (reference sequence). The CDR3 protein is CASSLPQGIGNGEAFF. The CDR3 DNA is TGTGCCAGCAGCTTACCGCAGGGTATCGGGAATGGTGAAGCTTTCTTT. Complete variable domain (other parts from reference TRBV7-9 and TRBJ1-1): DTGVSQNPRHKITKRGQNVTFRCDPISEHNRLYWYRQTLGQGPEFLTYFQNEAQLEKSRLLSDRFSAERPKGSFSTLEIQRTEQGDSAMYLCASSLPQGIGNGEAFFGQGTRLTVV.

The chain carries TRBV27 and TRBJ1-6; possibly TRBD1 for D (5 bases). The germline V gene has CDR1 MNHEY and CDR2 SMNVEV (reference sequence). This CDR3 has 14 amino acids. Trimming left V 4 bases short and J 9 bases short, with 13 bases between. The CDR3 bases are TGTGCCAGCAGTTCCCGATCTGGGGGTTCACCCCTCCACTTT. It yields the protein CASSSRSGGSPLHF.

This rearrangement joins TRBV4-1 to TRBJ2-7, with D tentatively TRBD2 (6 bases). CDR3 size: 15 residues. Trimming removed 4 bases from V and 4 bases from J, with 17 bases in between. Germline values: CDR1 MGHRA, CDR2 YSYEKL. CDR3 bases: TGCGCCAGCAGCCCTGCCGGGACTTCGGGGTACGAGCAGTACTTC. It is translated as CASSPAGTSGYEQYF.

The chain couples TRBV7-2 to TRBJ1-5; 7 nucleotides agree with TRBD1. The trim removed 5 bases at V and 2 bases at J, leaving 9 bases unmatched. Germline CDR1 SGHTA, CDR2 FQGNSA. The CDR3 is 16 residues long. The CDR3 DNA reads TGTGCCAGCAGCCCATCCAGGGGGGTTGGCAATCAGCCCCAGCATTTT. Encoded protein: CASSPSRGVGNQPQHF.

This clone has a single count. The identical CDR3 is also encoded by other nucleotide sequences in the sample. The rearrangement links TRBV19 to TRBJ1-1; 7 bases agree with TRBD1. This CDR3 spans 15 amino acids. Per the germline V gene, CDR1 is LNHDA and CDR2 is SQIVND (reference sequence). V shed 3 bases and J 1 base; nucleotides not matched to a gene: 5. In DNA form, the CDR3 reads TGTGCCAGTAGTATCTCAGGGGGTGGGAACACTGAAGCTTTCTTT. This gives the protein CASSISGGGNTEAFF.

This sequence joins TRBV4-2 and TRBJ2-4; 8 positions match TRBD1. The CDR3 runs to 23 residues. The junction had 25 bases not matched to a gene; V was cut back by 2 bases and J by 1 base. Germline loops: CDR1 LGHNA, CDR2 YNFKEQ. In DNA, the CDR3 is TGTGCCAGCAGCCAAAAGGACAGGGCTCCGTTGGTTGGCGGATATAGGGCCAAAAACATTCAGTACTTC. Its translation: CASSQKDRAPLVGGYRAKNIQYF.

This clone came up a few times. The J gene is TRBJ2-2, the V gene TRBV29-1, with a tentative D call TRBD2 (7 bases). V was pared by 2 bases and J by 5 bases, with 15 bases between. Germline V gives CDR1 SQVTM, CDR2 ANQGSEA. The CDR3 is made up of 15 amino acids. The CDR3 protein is CSVEKAGAITGELFF. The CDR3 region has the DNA TGCAGCGTTGAAAAGGCGGGGGCTATAACCGGGGAGCTGTTTTTT.

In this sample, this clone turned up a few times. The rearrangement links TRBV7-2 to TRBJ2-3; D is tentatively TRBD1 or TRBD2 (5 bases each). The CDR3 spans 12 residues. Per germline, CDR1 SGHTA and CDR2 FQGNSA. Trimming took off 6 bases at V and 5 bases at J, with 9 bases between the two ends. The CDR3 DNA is TGTGCCAGCAGGGGGGACCGAGATACGCAGTATTTT. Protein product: CASRGDRDTQYF.

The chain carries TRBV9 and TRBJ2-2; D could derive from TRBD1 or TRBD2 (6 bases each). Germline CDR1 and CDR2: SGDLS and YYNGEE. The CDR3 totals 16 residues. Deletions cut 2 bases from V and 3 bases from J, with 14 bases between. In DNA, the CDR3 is TGTGCCAGCAGCGTCGTAGGGGGGCGGGACACCGGGGAGCTGTTTTTT. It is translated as CASSVVGGRDTGELFF.

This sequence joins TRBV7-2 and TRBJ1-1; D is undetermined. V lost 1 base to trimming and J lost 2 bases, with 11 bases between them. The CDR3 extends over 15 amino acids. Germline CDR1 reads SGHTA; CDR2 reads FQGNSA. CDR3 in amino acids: CASSLVALSNTEAFF. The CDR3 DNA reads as TGTGCCAGCAGCTTAGTTGCCCTTTCAAACACTGAAGCTTTCTTT.

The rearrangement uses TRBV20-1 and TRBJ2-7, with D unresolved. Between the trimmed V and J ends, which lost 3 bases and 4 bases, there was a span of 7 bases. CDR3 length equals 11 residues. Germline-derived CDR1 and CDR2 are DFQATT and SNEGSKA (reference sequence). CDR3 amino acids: CSARDGYEQYF. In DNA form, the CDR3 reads TGCAGTGCTAGGGACGGATACGAGCAGTACTTC.

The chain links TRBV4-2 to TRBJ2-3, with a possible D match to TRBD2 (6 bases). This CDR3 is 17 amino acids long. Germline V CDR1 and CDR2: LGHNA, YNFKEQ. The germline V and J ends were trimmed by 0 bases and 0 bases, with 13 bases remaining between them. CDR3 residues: CASSQDGTRDSTDTQYF. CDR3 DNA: TGTGCCAGCAGCCAAGACGGGACGCGGGATAGCACAGATACGCAGTATTTT.

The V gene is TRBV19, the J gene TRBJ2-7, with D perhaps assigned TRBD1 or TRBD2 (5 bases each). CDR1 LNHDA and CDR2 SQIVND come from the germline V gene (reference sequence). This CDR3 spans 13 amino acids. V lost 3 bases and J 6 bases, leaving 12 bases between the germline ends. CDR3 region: CASSIIGASEQYF. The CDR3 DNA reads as TGTGCCAGTAGTATTATCGGGGCCTCCGAGCAGTACTTC.

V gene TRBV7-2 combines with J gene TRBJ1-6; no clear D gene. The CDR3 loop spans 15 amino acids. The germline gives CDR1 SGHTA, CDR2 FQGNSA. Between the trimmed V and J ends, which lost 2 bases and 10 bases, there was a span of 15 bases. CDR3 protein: CASSLFLGFGSPLHF. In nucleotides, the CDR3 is TGTGCCAGCAGCTTATTTTTAGGATTCGGCTCACCCCTCCACTTT.

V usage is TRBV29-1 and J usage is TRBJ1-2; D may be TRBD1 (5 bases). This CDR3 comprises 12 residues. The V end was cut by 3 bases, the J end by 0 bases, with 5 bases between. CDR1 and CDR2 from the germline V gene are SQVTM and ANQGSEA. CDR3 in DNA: TGCAGCGTTGACAGGGCTAACTATGGCTACACCTTC. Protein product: CSVDRANYGYTF. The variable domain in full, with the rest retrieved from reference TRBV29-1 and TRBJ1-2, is SAVISQKPSRDICQRGTSLTIQCQVDSQVTMMFWYRQQPGQSLTLIATANQGSEATYESGFVIDKFPISRPNLTFSTLTVSNMSPEDSSIYLCSVDRANYGYTFGSGTRLTVV.

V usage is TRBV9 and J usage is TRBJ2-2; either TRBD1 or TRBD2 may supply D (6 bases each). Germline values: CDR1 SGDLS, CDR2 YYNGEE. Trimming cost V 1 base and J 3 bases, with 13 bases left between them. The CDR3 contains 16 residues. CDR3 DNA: TGTGCCAGCAGCGTATATGGGGGGCGAGACACCGGGGAGCTGTTTTTT. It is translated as CASSVYGGRDTGELFF.

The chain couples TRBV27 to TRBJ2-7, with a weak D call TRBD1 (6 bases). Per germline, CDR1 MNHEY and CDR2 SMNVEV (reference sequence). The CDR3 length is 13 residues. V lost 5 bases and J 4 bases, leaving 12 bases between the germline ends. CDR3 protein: CASSSRDKYEQYF. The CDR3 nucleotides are TGTGCCAGCAGTAGCCGGGACAAATACGAGCAGTACTTC.

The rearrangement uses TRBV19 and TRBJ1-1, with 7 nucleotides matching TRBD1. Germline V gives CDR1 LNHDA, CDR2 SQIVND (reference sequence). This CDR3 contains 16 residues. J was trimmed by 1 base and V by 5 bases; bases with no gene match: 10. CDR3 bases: TGTGCCAGTAGTCAAGGCAGGGGGGGCGGGAACACTGAAGCTTTCTTT. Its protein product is CASSQGRGGGNTEAFF.

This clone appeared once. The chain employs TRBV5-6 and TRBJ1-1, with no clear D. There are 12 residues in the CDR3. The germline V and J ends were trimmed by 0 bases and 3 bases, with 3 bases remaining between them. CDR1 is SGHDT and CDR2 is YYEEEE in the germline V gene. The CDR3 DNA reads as TGTGCCAGCAGCTTGGCAGACACTGAAGCTTTCTTT. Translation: CASSLADTEAFF. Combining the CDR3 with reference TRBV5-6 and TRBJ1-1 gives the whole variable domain DAGVTQSPTHLIKTRGQQVTLRCSPKSGHDTVSWYQQALGQGPQFIFQYYEEEERQRGNFPDRFSGHQFPNYSSELNVNALLLGDSALYLCASSLADTEAFFGQGTRLTVV.

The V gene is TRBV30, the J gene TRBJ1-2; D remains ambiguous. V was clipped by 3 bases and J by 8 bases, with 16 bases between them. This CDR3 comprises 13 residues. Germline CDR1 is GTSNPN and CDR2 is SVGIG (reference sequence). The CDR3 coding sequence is TGTGCCTGGAGCGGAATGATTCTGTTGGGCTACACCTTC. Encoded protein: CAWSGMILLGYTF.